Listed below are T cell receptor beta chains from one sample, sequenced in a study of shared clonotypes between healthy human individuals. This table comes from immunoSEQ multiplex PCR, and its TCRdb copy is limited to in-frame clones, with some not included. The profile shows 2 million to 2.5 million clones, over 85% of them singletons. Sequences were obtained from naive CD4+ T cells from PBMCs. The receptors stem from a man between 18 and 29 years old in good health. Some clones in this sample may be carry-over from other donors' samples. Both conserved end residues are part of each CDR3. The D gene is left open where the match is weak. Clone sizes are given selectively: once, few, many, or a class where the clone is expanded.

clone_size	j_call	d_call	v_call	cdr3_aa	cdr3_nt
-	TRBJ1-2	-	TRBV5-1	CASSLSPRAGYTF	TGCGCCAGCAGCTTGTCGCCTCGGGCTGGCTACACCTTC
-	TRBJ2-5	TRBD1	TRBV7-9	CASSPRDSETQYF	TGTGCCAGCAGCCCGAGGGACAGCGAGACCCAGTACTTC
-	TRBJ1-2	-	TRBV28	CASSSLGNYGYTF	TGTGCCAGCAGTTCGCTCGGGAACTATGGCTACACCTTC
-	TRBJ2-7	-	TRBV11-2	CASSPRGVYEQYF	TGTGCCAGCAGCCCCCGGGGAGTTTACGAGCAGTACTTC
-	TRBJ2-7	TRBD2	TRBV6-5	CASSLTSGSYEQYF	TGTGCCAGCAGTCTTACTAGCGGTAGCTACGAGCAGTACTTC
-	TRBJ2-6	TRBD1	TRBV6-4	CASSGDRGLSQAF	TGTGCCAGCAGTGGAGACAGGGGCCTATCCCAGGCTTTC
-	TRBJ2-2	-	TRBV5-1	CASSLSQAYTGELFF	TGCGCCAGCAGCTTGTCACAGGCGTACACCGGGGAGCTGTTTTTT
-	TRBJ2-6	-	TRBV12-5	CASGLVAGPSGANVLTF	TGTGCTAGTGGTTTGGTGGCAGGTCCCTCTGGGGCCAACGTCCTGACTTTC
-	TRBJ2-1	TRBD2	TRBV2	CASSEAQLAGYNEQFF	TGTGCCAGCAGTGAAGCGCAGCTAGCGGGCTACAATGAGCAGTTCTTC
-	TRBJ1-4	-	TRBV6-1	CASSKTGLDEKLFF	TGTGCCAGCAGCAAAACAGGGTTAGACGAAAAACTGTTTTTT
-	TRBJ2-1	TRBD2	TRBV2	CASTVEVLAGYNEQFF	TGTGCCAGCACCGTAGAGGTGCTAGCGGGATACAATGAGCAGTTCTTC
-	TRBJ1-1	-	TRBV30	CAWKGGNTEAFF	TGTGCCTGGAAGGGAGGGAACACTGAAGCTTTCTTT
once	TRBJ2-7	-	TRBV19	CASMRAGSYEQYF	TGTGCCAGTATGCGGGCAGGCTCCTACGAGCAGTACTTC
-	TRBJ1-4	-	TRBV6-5	CASRGLQAGGEKLFF	TGTGCCAGCAGAGGCCTCCAGGCCGGAGGCGAAAAACTGTTTTTT
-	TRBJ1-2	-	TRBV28	CASSVVGGNYGYTF	TGTGCCAGCAGCGTCGTTGGGGGCAACTATGGCTACACCTTC
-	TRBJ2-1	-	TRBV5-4	CASSFGGQNYNEQFF	TGTGCCAGCAGCTTCGGGGGACAAAACTACAATGAGCAGTTCTTC
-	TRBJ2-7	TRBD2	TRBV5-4	CASSARLAGGSEQYF	TGTGCCAGCAGCGCTAGACTAGCGGGAGGTAGCGAGCAGTACTTC
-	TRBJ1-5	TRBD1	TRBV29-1	CSVGTGASNQPQHF	TGCAGCGTCGGGACAGGGGCGAGCAATCAGCCCCAGCATTTT
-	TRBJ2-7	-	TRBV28	CASKGWAYEQYF	TGTGCCAGCAAGGGCTGGGCCTACGAGCAGTACTTC
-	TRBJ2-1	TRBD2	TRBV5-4	CASSLPTGTSRAGRVNEQFF	TGTGCCAGCAGCCTCCCTACCGGGACTAGCCGAGCGGGACGAGTCAATGAGCAGTTCTTC
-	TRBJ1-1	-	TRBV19	CASSMVGGGVTEAFF	TGTGCCAGTAGTATGGTCGGGGGGGGTGTCACTGAAGCTTTCTTT
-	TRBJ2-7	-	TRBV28	CASSPVGGGEQYF	TGTGCCAGCAGTCCAGTCGGTGGGGGCGAGCAGTACTTC
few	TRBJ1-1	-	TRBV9	CASSVGWGSLNTEAFF	TGTGCCAGCAGCGTAGGATGGGGGTCCCTGAACACTGAAGCTTTCTTT
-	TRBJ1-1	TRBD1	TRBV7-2	CASSFTGTGGTEAFF	TGTGCCAGCAGCTTTACCGGGACAGGGGGCACTGAAGCTTTCTTT
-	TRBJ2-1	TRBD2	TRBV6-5	CASRYSAAGDLEQFF	TGTGCCAGCCGATACTCTGCTGCGGGAGATCTTGAGCAGTTCTTC
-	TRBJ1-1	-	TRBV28	CASSLTGEAFF	TGTGCCAGCAGTTTAACTGGGGAAGCTTTCTTT
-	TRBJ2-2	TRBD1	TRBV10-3	CAISETQGAGELFF	TGTGCCATCAGTGAAACCCAGGGGGCCGGGGAGCTGTTTTTT
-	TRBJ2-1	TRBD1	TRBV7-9	CASSLTGGTYNEQFF	TGTGCCAGCAGCTTAACAGGGGGCACCTACAATGAGCAGTTCTTC
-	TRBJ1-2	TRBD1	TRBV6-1	CASLGTGSGYGYTF	TGTGCCAGTCTAGGGACAGGGTCGGGCTATGGCTACACCTTC
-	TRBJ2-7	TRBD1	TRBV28	CASSGTGTGVYEQYF	TGTGCCAGCAGTGGGACCGGGACAGGGGTCTACGAGCAGTACTTC
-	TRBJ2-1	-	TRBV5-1	CASSGSSAGMSNNEQFF	TGCGCCAGCAGCGGCTCGTCTGCGGGCATGTCAAACAATGAGCAGTTCTTC
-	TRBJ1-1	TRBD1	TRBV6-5	CASSVTGGGTEAFF	TGTGCCAGCAGTGTGACAGGGGGTGGAACTGAAGCTTTCTTT
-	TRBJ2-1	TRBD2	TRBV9	CASQGLAGNEQFF	TGTGCCAGTCAAGGACTAGCGGGGAATGAGCAGTTCTTC
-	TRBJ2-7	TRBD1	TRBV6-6	CASRNTGTDYEQYF	TGTGCCAGCAGAAATACCGGGACAGACTACGAGCAGTACTTC
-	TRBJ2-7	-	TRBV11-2	CASSLVGTRQPQQYF	TGTGCCAGCAGCTTAGTAGGCACTAGACAACCACAGCAGTACTTC
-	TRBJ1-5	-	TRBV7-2	CASSFGTRNQPQHF	TGTGCCAGCAGCTTCGGGACTCGCAATCAGCCCCAGCATTTT
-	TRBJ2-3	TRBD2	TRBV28	CASTLGGRANTQYF	TGTGCCAGCACCTTGGGCGGGAGGGCCAATACGCAGTATTTT